Given below is one TCR beta chain in context. The antigen is undetermined. Germline V gene sequence: CDR1 MNHNS, CDR2 SASEGT. This CDR3 is 15 amino acids long. The junction had 5 bases not matched to a gene; V was cut back by 2 bases and J by 5 bases. The authors ran a second PCR of about 6 to 12 cycles using a sample-barcoded 5' primer and a J-beta primer mix. A template-switch adaptor containing 12 random nucleotides labeled each cDNA molecule. In TCRdb, the 5' RACE reads were re-called with MiXCR into one record per CDR3 protein. Here the sample spans roughly 800,000 distinct CDR3 sequences, more than 45% being singletons. Isolation yielded PBMCs, at least 7 million per sample, in every case. This entry comes from a study of blood T cells in healthy people across ages. Whole-study results and caveats: Estimates of total diversity, which came from one million sequenced T cells, were considered to be underestimates. Age showed a roughly linear inverse relationship with TCR beta diversity per million T cells.

The V gene is TRBV6-1, the J gene TRBJ2-5; 10 nucleotides line up with TRBD1. This TCR derives from a man aged 25 to 40 in good health. Sample: blood. CDR3 sequence: CASSETTGGWETQYF. The CDR3 DNA follows: TGTGCCAGCAGTGAAACGACAGGGGGCTGGGAGACCCAGTACTTC.